The TCR beta chain under discussion was sequenced for a study of CD8 T cells in Susac syndrome. The authors reverse transcribed about 0.5 to 1 ug RNA with random hexamers. TCRdb recomputed calls from the immunoSEQ multiplex PCR reads with MiXCR, one row per CDR3 protein. This sample has more than 250,000 distinct CDR3 sequences, with about 90% found just once. This CDR3 has 16 amino acids. Germline CDR1 is SGHTA and CDR2 is FQGTGA. Losses at the gene ends were 0 bases for V and 5 bases for J; bases not matched to a gene: 9. The clonotype comes from a human donor with multiple sclerosis. This chain links TRBV7-3 with TRBJ2-7; 8 nucleotides line up with TRBD2. The sample was CD4+ T cells from PBMCs. DNA of the CDR3: TGTGCCAGCAGCTTAACGTGGAGCGGGAGATGTGACGAGCAGTACTTC. It translates to CASSLTWSGRCDEQYF.